Sequencing of this T cell receptor beta chain was carried out in a study of blood T cell repertoires in COVID-19. At the level of the study: The United States, Italy and Spain were the sources of the acute and convalescent COVID-19 samples. The analysed material was cDNA or gDNA that came from T cells, B-cell-depleted T cells, or PBMCs.

Source study methods: Estimated nucleated cell counts came from reference gene primer amplification. Sequenced by immunoSEQ multiplex PCR; TCRdb stores in-frame clones only, minus some. V, J and clone size derive from that table, while D and trimming were established from the DNA sequence. In the table there are about 210,000 clones, 65% to 90% of which are singletons. Participants came from roughly 23 US areas, aged roughly 18 to 90 years. The V segment lost 4 bases and the J segment 2 bases; nucleotides outside the gene matches: 7. Germline assignment: CDR1 SQVTM and CDR2 ANQGSEA. The CDR3 loop spans 14 amino acids.

Input material: PBMCs or T cells enriched from blood (not recorded which). This TCR came from a woman in her thirties or forties with acute COVID-19. This chain connects TRBV29-1 to TRBJ2-7, with 8 bases fitting TRBD1. The CDR3 reads CSVAFTGGPYEQYF. The DNA for the CDR3 is TGCAGCGTTGCCTTTACAGGGGGACCCTACGAGCAGTACTTC.